The 3 T cell receptor beta chains given below trace back to one sample, sequenced in a study of shared clonotypes between healthy human individuals. Data came from immunoSEQ multiplex PCR; TCRdb stores just in-frame clones and leaves some out. This sample yields fewer than 1.6 million clones, of which roughly 98.5% are seen a single time; roughly 0.35% belongs to the top ten. The sequencing sample was made of naive CD4+ T cells sorted from blood. Subset: CD45RA+ positively selected. These receptors were obtained from a man aged 25-40 years in good health.

CDR3 loop: CASSLGRQGTVFKQYF. In nucleotides, the CDR3 is TGTGCCAGCAGCTTAGGGCGACAGGGGACTGTCTTCAAGCAGTACTTC. The chain carries TRBV7-8 and TRBJ2-7, with 8 positions matching TRBD1. V lost 1 base to trimming and J lost 8 bases; unmatched junction nucleotides: 13. This CDR3 region has 16 residues. CDR1 and CDR2 from the germline V gene are SGHVS and FQNEAQ.

The CDR3 spells CASSAGLARSTDTQYF. In nucleotides, the CDR3 is TGTGCCAGCAGCGCGGGACTAGCACGGAGCACAGATACGCAGTATTTT. The rearrangement links TRBV7-9 to TRBJ2-3, with 9 positions matching TRBD2. There are 16 residues in the CDR3. Germline V CDR1 and CDR2: SEHNR, FQNEAQ (reference sequence). After removal of 5 bases from V and 0 bases from J, the junction contained 6 bases not matched to a gene. The full variable domain, completed using reference TRBV7-9 and TRBJ2-3, is DTGVSQNPRHKITKRGQNVTFRCDPISEHNRLYWYRQTLGQGPEFLTYFQNEAQLEKSRLLSDRFSAERPKGSFSTLEIQRTEQGDSAMYLCASSAGLARSTDTQYFGPGTRLTVL.

The V call is TRBV30, the J call TRBJ2-3; no clear D. Germline V gene sequence: CDR1 GTSNPN, CDR2 SVGIG (reference sequence). Trimming stripped 2 bases from V and 1 base from J, with 7 bases between. The CDR3 contains 13 residues. CDR3 DNA sequence: TGTGCCTGGAGTTTAGCTGGCACAGATACGCAGTATTTT. Translating gives CAWSLAGTDTQYF.